One TCR beta chain is described in this entry. What it binds is not known. This entry is derived from a study of blood T cells in healthy people across ages. Study-wide points: Unknown CMV status may confound age-related changes in expanded clones.

Healthy individuals of Caucasian origin from Russia, aged roughly 6 to 100, served as donors. The length of the CDR3 is 15 residues. The V end lost 5 bases, the J end lost 2 bases, and 14 bases lay between the germline ends. The germline V gene has CDR1 MNHEY and CDR2 SVGAGI. Using a J-beta primer mix together with a sample-barcoded 5' primer, a second PCR was run for about 7 to 12 cycles. TCRdb processed the 5' RACE reads anew with MiXCR; each CDR3 protein has one entry. The table records over 1.5 million distinct CDR3 sequences, about 50% of them present only once. The chain couples TRBV6-5 to TRBJ2-3; possibly TRBD2 for D (5 bases). Input material: blood. The TCR originated in a woman between 40 and 50 years old in good health. CDR3 sequence reads: CASSTPSGPTDTQYF. As DNA, the CDR3 is TGTGCCAGCAGTACGCCGAGCGGACCCACAGATACGCAGTATTTT.